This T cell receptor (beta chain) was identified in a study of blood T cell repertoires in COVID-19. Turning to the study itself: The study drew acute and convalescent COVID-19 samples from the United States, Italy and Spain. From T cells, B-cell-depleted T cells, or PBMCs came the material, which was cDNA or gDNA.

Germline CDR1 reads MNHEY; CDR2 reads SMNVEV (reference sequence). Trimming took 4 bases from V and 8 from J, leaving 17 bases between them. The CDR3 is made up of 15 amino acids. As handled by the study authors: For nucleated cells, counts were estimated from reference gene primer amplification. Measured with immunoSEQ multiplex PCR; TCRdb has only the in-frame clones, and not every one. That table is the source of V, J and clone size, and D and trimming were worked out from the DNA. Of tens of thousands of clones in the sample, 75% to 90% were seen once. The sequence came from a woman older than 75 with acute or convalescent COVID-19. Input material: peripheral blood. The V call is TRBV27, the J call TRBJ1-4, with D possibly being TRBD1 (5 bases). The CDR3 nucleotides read TGTGCCAGCAGTTCTCCGGGGGTCGGGGGAGAAAAACTGTTTTTT. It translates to CASSSPGVGGEKLFF.